This TCR beta chain appears in the sequencing data of a study of cytomegalovirus exposure and HLA in healthy donors. Points on this clone: Its cognate antigen is unknown.

CDR1 SGHKS and CDR2 YYEKEE come from the germline V gene (reference sequence). This CDR3 comprises 15 residues. The V end was cut by 4 bases, the J end by 0 bases, with 11 bases between. Primers for the PCR totalled 60 Vbeta and 13 Jbeta. The table came from immunoSEQ multiplex PCR; TCRdb's copy has only in-frame clones and leaves some out. The sample consists of 100,000 to 150,000 clones, about 86% of them appearing once. General study results and limits: The study listed roughly 160 cytomegalovirus-associated TCR beta chains.

This chain links TRBV5-5 with TRBJ1-5; a weak D match, TRBD1 (6 bases). This receptor was identified in a man aged 18 to 29 in good health and CMV-seronegative. Sequenced input: PBMCs. CDR3 sequence: CASSTQGNSNQPQHF. CDR3 DNA sequence: TGTGCCAGCAGCACCCAGGGGAATAGCAATCAGCCCCAGCATTTT.